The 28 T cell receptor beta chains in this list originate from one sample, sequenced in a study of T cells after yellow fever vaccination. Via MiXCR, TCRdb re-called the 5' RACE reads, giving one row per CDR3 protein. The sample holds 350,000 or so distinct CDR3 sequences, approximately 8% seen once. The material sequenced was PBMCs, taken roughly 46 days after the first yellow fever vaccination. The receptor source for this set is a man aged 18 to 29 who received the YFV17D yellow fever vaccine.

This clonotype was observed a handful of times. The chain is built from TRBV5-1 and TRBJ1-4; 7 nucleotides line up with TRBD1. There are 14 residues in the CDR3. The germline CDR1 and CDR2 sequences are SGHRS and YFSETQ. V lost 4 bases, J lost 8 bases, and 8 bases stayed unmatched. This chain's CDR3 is CASSPRGGDEKLFF. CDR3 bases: TGCGCCAGCAGCCCCAGGGGGGGGGACGAAAAACTGTTTTTT.

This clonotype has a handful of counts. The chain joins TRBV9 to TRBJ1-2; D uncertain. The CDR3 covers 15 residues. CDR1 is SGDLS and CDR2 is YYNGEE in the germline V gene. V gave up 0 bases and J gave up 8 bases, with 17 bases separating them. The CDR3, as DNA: TGTGCCAGCAGCGTAGCTACCGCAGGACCCGGCGGCTACACCTTC. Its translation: CASSVATAGPGGYTF.

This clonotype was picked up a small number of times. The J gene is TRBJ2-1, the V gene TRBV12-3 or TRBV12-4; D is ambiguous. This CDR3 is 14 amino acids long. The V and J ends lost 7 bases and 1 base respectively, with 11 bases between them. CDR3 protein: CASIPEESYNEQFF. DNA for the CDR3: TGTGCCAGCATTCCTGAGGAATCCTACAATGAGCAGTTCTTC.

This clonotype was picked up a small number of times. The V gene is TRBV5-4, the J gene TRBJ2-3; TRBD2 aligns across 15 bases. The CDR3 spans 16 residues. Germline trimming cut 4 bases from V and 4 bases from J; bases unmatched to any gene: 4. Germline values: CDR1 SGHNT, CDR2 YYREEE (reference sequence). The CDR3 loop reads CASSTRTSGGADTQYF. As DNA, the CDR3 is TGTGCCAGCAGCACCCGGACTAGCGGGGGGGCAGATACGCAGTATTTT.

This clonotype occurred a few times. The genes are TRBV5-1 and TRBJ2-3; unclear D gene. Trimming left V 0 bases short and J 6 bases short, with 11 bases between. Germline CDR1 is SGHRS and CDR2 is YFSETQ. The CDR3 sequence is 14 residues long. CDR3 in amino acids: CASSLGPNLDTQYF. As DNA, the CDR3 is TGCGCCAGCAGCTTGGGGCCTAATCTTGATACGCAGTATTTT.

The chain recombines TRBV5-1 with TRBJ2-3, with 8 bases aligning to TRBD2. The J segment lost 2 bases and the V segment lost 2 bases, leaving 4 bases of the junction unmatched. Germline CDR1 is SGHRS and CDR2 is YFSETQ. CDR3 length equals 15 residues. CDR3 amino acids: CASSLLAAFTDTQYF. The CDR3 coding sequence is TGCGCCAGCAGCTTACTAGCGGCCTTCACAGATACGCAGTATTTT. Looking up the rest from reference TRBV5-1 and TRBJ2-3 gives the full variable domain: KAGVTQTPRYLIKTRGQQVTLSCSPISGHRSVSWYQQTPGQGLQFLFEYFSETQRNKGNFPGRFSGRQFSNSRSEMNVSTLELGDSALYLCASSLLAAFTDTQYFGPGTRLTVL.

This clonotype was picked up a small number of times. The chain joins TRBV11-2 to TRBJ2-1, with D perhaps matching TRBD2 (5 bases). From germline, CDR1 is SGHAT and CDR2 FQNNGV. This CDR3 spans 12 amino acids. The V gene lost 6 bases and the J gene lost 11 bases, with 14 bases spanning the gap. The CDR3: CASRVGGGQQFF. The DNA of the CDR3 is TGTGCCAGCAGGGTTGGCGGAGGACAGCAGTTCTTC.

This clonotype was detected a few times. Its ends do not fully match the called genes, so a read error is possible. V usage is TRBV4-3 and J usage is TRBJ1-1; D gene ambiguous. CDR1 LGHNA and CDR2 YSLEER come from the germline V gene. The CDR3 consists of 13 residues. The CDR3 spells CASCQEINTEAFF. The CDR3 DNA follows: TGCGCCAGCTGCCAGGAGATTAACACTGAAGCTTTCTTT.

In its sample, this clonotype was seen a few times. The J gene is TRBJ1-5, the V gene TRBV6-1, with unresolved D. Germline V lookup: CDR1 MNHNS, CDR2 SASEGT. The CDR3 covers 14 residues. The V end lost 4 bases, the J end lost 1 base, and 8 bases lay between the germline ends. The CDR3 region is CASSGVGSNQPQHF. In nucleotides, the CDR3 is TGTGCCAGCAGTGGGGTGGGGAGCAATCAGCCCCAGCATTTT.

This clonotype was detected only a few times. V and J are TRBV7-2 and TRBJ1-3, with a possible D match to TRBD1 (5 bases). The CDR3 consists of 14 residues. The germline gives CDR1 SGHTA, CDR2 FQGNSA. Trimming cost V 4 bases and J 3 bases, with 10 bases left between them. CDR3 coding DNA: TGTGCCAGCAGCTCCAGGGCGGGTGGAAACACCATATATTTT. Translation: CASSSRAGGNTIYF.

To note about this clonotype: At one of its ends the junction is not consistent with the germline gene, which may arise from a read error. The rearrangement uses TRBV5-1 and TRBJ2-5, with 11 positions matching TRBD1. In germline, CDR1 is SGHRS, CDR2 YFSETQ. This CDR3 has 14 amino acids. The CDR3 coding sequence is TGCGCCAGCATCTTGGGGACAGGGGGAGAGACCCAGTACTTC. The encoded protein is CASILGTGGETQYF.

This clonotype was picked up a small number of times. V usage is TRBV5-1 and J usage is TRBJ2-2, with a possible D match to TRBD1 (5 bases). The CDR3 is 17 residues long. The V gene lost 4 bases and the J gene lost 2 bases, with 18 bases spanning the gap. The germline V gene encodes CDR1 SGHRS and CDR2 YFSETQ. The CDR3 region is CASSPTSDTLNTGELFF. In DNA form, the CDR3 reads TGCGCCAGCAGCCCTACCTCGGACACATTAAACACCGGGGAGCTGTTTTTT.

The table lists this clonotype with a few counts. CDR3 loop: CASSLSPGGGRYGYTF. The DNA for the CDR3 is TGTGCCAGCAGTCTATCTCCAGGGGGCGGCCGGTATGGCTACACCTTC. The chain couples TRBV12-3 or TRBV12-4 to TRBJ1-2, with 8 bases matching TRBD1. This CDR3 region has 16 residues. The V segment lost 5 bases and the J segment 5 bases; nucleotides outside the gene matches: 13.

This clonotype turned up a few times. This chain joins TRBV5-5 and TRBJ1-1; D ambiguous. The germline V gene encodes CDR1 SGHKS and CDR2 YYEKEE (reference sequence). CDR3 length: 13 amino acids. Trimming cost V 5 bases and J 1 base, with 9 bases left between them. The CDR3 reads CASSRLSNTEAFF. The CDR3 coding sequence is TGTGCCAGCAGTCGGTTATCGAACACTGAAGCTTTCTTT.

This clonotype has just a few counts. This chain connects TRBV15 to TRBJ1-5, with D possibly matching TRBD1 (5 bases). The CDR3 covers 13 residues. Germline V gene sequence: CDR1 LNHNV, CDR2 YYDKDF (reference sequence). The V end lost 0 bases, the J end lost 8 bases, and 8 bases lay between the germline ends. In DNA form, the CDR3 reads TGTGCCACCAGCAGAGAGGGGCGGGAGCCCCAGCATTTT. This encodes CATSREGREPQHF.

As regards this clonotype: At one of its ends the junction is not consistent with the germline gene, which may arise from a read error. The CDR3 DNA is TGCTGTGCTAGAGATAACGAGGGTTGGGGCAATCAGCCCCAGCATTTT. The encoded protein is CCARDNEGWGNQPQHF. This sequence joins TRBV20-1 and TRBJ1-5; D remains unclear. From germline, CDR1 is DFQATT and CDR2 SNEGSKA (reference sequence). This CDR3 spans 16 amino acids.

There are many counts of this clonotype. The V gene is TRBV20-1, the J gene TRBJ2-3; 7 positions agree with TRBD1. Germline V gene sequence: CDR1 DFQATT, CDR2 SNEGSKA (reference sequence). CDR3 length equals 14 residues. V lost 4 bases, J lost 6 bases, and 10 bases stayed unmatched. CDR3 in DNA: TGCAGTGCTAAAAAGGGACAGTCGCTGGATACGCAGTATTTT. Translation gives CSAKKGQSLDTQYF.

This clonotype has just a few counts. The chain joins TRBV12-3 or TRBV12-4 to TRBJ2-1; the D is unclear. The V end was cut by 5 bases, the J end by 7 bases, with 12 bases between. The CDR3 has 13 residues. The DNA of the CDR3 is TGTGCCAGCAGTCAAGAGGACGGGAATGAGCAGTTCTTC. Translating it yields CASSQEDGNEQFF.

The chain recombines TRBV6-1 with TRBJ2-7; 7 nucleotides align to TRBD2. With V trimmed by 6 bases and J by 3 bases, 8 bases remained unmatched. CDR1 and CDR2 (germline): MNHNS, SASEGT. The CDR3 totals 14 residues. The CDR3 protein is CASRIGRTIYEQYF. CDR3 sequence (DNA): TGTGCCAGCAGGATCGGGAGGACCATCTACGAGCAGTACTTC.

The CDR3 loop is CASSIDRAREQYF. CDR3 DNA sequence: TGTGCCAGTAGTATAGATCGGGCTCGCGAGCAGTACTTC. The gene calls are TRBV19 and TRBJ2-7; the D is unclear. CDR1 and CDR2 from the germline V gene are LNHDA and SQIVND (reference sequence). This CDR3 region has 13 residues. V was shortened by 0 bases and J by 6 bases, with 9 bases between the two germline ends.

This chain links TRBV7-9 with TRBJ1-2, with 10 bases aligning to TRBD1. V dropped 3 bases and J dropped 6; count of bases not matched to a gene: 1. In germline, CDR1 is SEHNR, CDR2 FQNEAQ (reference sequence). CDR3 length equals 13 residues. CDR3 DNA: TGTGCCAGCAGCTTCGGGACAGGGGATGGCTACACCTTC. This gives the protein CASSFGTGDGYTF.

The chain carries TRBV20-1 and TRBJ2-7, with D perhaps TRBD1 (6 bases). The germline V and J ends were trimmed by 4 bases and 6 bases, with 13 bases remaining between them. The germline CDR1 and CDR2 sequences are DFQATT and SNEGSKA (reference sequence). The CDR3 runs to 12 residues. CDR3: CSATRGSGEQYF. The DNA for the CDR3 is TGCAGTGCTACCAGGGGATCGGGCGAGCAGTACTTC.

The CDR3: CASSPAGVLYGYTF. CDR3 DNA sequence: TGTGCCAGCAGCCCTGCCGGGGTACTTTATGGCTACACCTTC. The chain links TRBV9 to TRBJ1-2; D is uncertain. Between the trimmed V and J ends, which lost 4 bases and 5 bases, there was a span of 15 bases. The CDR3 has 14 residues. In germline, CDR1 is SGDLS, CDR2 YYNGEE. The complete variable domain, with remaining parts taken from reference TRBV9 and TRBJ1-2, reads DSGVTQTPKHLITATGQRVTLRCSPRSGDLSVYWYQQSLDQGLQFLIQYYNGEERAKGNILERFSAQQFPDLHSELNLSSLELGDSALYFCASSPAGVLYGYTFGSGTRLTVV.

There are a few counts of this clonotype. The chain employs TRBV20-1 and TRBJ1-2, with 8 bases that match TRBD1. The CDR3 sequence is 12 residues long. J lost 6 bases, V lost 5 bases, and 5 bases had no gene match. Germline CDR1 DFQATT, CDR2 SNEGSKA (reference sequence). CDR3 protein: CSAPDRVDGYTF. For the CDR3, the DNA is TGCAGTGCTCCGGACAGGGTCGATGGCTACACCTTC.

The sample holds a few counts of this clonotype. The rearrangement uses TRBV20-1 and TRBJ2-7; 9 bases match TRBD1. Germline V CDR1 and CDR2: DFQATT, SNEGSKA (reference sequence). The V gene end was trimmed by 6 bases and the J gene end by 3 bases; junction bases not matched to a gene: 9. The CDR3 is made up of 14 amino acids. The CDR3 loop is CSALRTGDNYEQYF. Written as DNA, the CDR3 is TGCAGTGCCCTGCGGACAGGGGACAACTACGAGCAGTACTTC.

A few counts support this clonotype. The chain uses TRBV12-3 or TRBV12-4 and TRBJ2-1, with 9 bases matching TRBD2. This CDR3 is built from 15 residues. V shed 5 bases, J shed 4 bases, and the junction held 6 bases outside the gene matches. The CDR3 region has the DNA TGTGCCAGCAGTCCATTTAGCGGGGGATACAATGAGCAGTTCTTC. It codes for CASSPFSGGYNEQFF.

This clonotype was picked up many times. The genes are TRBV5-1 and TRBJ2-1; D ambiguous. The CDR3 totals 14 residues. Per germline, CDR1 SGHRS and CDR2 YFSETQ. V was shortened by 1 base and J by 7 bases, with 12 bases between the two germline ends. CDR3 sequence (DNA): TGCGCCAGCAGCTTGTTGACCCAAATAAATGAGCAGTTCTTC. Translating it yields CASSLLTQINEQFF. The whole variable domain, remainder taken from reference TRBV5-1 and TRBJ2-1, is KAGVTQTPRYLIKTRGQQVTLSCSPISGHRSVSWYQQTPGQGLQFLFEYFSETQRNKGNFPGRFSGRQFSNSRSEMNVSTLELGDSALYLCASSLLTQINEQFFGPGTRLTVL.

Here the CDR3 reads CASSPGGSQHF. The CDR3 DNA sequence: TGTGCCAGTTCACCCGGGGGGTCCCAGCATTTT. The J gene is TRBJ1-5, the V gene TRBV7-2, with D perhaps TRBD1 (5 bases). The germline CDR1 and CDR2 sequences are SGHTA and FQGNSA. The CDR3 extends over 11 amino acids. The V and J ends lost 9 bases and 11 bases respectively, with 14 bases between them.